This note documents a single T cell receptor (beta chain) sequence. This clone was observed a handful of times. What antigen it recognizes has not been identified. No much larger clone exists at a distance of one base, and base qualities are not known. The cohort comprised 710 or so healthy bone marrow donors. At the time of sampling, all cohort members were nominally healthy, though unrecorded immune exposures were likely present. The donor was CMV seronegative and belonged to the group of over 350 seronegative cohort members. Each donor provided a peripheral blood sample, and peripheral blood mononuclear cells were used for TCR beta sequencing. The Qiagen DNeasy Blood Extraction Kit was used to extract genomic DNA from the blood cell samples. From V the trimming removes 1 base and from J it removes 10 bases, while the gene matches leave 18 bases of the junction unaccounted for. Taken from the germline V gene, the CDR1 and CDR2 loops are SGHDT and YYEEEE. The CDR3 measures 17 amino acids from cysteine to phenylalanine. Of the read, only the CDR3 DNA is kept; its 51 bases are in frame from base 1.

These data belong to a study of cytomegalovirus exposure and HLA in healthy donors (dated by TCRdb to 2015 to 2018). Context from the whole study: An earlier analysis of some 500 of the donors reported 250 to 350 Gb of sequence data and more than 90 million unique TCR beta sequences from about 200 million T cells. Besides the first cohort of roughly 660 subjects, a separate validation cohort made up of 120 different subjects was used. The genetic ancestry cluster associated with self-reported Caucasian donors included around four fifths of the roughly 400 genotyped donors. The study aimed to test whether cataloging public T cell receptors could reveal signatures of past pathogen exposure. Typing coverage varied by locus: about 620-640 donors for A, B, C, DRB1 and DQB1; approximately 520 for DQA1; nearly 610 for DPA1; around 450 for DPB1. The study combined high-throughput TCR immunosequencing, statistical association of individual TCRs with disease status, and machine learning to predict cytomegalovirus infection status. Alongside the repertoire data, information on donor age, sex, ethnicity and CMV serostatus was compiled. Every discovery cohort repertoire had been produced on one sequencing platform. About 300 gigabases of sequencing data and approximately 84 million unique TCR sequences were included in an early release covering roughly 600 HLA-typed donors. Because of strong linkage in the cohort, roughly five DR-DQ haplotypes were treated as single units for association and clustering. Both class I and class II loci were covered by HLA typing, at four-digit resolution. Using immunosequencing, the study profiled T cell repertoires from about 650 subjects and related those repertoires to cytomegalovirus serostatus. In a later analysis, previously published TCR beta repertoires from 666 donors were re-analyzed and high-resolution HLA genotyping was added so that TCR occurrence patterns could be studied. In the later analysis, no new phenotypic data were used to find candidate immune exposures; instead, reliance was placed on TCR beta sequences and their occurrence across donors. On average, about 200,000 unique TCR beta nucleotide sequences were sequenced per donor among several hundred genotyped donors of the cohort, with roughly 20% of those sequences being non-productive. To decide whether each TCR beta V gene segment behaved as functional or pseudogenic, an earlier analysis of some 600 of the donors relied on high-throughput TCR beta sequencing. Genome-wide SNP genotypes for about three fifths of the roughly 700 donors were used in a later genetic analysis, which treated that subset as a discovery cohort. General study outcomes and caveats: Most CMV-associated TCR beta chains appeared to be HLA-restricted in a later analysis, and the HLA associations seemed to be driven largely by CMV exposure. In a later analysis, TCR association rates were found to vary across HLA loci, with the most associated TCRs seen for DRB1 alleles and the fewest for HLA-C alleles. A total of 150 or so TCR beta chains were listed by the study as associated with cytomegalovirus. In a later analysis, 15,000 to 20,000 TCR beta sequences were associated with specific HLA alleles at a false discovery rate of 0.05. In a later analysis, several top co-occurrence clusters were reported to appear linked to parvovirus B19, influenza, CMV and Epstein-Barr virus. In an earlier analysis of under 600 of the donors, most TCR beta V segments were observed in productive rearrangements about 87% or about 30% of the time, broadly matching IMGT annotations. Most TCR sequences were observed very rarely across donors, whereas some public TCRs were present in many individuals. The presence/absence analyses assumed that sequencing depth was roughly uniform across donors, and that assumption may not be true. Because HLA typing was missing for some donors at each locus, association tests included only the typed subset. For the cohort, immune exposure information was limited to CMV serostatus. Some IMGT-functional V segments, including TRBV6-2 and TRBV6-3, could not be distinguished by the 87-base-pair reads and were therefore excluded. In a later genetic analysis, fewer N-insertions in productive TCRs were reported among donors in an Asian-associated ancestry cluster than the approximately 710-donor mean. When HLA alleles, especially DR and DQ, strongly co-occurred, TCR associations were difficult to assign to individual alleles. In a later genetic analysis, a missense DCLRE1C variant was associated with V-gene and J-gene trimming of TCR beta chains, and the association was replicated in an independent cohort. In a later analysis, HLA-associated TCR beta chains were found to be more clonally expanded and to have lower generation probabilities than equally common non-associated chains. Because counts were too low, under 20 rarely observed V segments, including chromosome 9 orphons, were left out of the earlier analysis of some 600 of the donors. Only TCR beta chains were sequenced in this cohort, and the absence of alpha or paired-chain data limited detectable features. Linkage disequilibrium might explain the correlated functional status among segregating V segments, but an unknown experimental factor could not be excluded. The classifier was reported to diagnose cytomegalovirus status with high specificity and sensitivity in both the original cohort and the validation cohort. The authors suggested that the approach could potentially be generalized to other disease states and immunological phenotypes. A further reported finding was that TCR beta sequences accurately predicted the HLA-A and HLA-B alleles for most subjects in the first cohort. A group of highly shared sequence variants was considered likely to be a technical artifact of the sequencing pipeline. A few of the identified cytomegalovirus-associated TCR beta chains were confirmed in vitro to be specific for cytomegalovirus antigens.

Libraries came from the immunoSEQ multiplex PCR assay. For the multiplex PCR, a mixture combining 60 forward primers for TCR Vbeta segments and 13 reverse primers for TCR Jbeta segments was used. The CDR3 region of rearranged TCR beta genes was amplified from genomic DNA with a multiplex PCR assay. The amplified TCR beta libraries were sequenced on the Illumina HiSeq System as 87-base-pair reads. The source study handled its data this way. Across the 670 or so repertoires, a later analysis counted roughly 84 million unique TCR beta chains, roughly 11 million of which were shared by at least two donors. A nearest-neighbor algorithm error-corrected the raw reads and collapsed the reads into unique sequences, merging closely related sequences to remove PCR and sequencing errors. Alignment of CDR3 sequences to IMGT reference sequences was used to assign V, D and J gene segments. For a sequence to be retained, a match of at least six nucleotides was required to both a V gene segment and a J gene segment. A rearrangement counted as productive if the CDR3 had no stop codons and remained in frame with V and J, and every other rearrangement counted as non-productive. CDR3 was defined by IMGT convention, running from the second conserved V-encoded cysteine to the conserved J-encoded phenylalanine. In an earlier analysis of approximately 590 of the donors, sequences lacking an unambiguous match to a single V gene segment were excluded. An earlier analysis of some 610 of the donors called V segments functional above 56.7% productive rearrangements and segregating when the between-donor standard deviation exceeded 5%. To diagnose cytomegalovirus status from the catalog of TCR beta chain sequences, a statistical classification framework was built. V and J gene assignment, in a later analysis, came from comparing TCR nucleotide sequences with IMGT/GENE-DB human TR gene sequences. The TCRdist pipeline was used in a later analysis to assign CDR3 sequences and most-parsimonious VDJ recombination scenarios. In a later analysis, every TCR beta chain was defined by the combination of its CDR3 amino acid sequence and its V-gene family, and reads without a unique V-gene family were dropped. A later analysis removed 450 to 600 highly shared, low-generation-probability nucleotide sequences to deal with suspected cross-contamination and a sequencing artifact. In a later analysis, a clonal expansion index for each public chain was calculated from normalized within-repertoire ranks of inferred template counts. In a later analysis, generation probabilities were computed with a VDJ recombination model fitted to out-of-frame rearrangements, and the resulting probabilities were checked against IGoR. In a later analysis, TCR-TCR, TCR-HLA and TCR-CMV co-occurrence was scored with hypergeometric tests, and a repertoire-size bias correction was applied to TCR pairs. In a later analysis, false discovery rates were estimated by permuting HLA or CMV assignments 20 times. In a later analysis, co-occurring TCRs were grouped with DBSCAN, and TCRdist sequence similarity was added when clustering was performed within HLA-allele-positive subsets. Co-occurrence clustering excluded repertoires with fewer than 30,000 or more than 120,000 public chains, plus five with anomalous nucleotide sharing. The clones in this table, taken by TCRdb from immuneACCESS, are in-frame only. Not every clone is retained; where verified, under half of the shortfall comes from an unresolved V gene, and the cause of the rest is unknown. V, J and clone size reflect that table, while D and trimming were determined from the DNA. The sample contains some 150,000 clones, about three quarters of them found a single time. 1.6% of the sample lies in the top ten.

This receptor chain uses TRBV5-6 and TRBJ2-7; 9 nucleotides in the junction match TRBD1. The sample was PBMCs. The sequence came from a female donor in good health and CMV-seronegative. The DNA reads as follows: TGTGCCAGCAGCTTGAGTTGGGGAGACAGGGGGACGCGGGAACAGTACTTC. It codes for CASSLSWGDRGTREQYF.